What follows are 21 T cell receptor beta chains derived from one specimen sequenced in a study of blood T cell repertoires in COVID-19. Clones were read by immunoSEQ multiplex PCR, and TCRdb kept only the in-frame ones, dropping some. The sample includes about 160,000 clones, about 86% of them seen just once. Sequenced: peripheral blood. The origin of the receptors is a woman aged 80 or older with acute or convalescent COVID-19.

The gene calls are TRBV19 and TRBJ2-7; possibly TRBD1 for D (5 bases). Germline V gives CDR1 LNHDA, CDR2 SQIVND (reference sequence). CDR3 length: 13 amino acids. V dropped 4 bases and J dropped 3 bases, with 10 bases sitting between them. CDR3 region: CASSTGLGYEQYF. The CDR3 DNA reads TGTGCCAGTAGTACAGGGCTAGGCTACGAGCAGTACTTC.

The J gene is TRBJ2-7, the V gene TRBV6-5; 7 bases are a match to TRBD2. Trimming cost V 6 bases and J 1 base; bases outside gene matches: 9. Germline-derived CDR1 and CDR2 are MNHEY and SVGAGI. This CDR3 spans 15 amino acids. Here the CDR3 reads CASRWGGGPSYEQYF. DNA of the CDR3: TGTGCCAGCAGATGGGGGGGAGGGCCATCCTACGAGCAGTACTTC.

This chain uses TRBV3-1 (or the pseudogene TRBV3-2) with TRBJ1-6; D is unresolved. Germline V gene lookup returns CDR1 LGHDT and CDR2 YNNKEL (reference sequence). V was clipped by 4 bases and J by 9 bases, with 22 bases between them. The CDR3 consists of 17 residues. The CDR3 sequence is CASSPSAGPRPISPLHF. The CDR3 nucleotides read TGTGCCAGCAGCCCCAGTGCCGGTCCGCGGCCAATTTCACCCCTCCACTTT.

This chain joins TRBV11-2 and TRBJ2-3, with a possible D match to TRBD2 (5 bases). Germline CDR1 reads SGHAT; CDR2 reads FQNNGV. V dropped 5 bases and J dropped 1 base, with 7 bases sitting between them. This CDR3 comprises 13 residues. The CDR3 region is CASSGSRTDTQYF. The CDR3 nucleotides read TGTGCCAGCAGCGGGAGCCGCACAGATACGCAGTATTTT.

This clone was seen a handful of times. The chain uses TRBV6-5 and TRBJ2-3, with 15 bases matching TRBD2. The germline V gene encodes CDR1 MNHEY and CDR2 SVGAGI. CDR3 length equals 15 residues. Trimming removed 6 bases from V and 4 bases from J; junction bases left unmatched: 2. In DNA, the CDR3 is TGTGCCAGCAGAGGACTAGCGGGGGGGCCAGATACGCAGTATTTT. Protein product: CASRGLAGGPDTQYF.

V is TRBV10-3 and J is TRBJ2-5; no clear D. The CDR3 runs to 13 residues. V dropped 6 bases and J dropped 2 bases, with 10 bases sitting between them. In germline, CDR1 is ENHRY, CDR2 SYGVKD. The CDR3 region has the DNA TGTGCCATCAGCTCCACTCCGCAAGAGACCCAGTACTTC. Translating gives CAISSTPQETQYF.

V usage is TRBV6-5 and J usage is TRBJ1-1, with D possibly matching TRBD1 (6 bases). The V gene's germline CDR1 is MNHEY and CDR2 SVGAGI. V dropped 0 bases and J dropped 4 bases, with 6 bases sitting between them. The CDR3 spans 13 residues. CDR3: CASSYSGGTEAFF. The CDR3 nucleotides read TGTGCCAGCAGTTACTCAGGGGGCACTGAAGCTTTCTTT.

The V and J genes are TRBV6-5 and TRBJ1-2; perhaps TRBD1 as D (5 bases). V lost 0 bases and J lost 7, with 15 bases in between. Germline loops: CDR1 MNHEY, CDR2 SVGAGI. The CDR3 has 15 residues. The CDR3 loop reads CASSYSGQPSSGYTF. CDR3 DNA sequence: TGTGCCAGCAGTTACTCGGGGCAACCCTCTTCTGGCTACACCTTC.

The rearrangement links TRBV28 to TRBJ1-6; D gene uncertain. The CDR3 spans 16 residues. CDR1 MDHEN and CDR2 SYDVKM come from the germline V gene. V dropped 5 bases and J dropped 6 bases, with 17 bases sitting between them. CDR3 in DNA: TGTGCCAGCAGTACCCTGAGCGGAGTGGCTAATTCACCCCTCCACTTT. It codes for CASSTLSGVANSPLHF.

This clone was seen once. The chain has TRBV19 and TRBJ2-7; perhaps TRBD1 as D (6 bases). This CDR3 spans 15 amino acids. CDR1 LNHDA and CDR2 SQIVND come from the germline V gene (reference sequence). V was cut by 1 base and J by 0 bases, with 10 bases left in between. CDR3 protein: CASSIVWTASYEQYF. CDR3 nucleotides: TGTGCCAGTAGTATAGTATGGACAGCCTCCTACGAGCAGTACTTC.

The J gene is TRBJ2-1, the V gene TRBV27, with TRBD1 identical over 10 bases. Unmatched junction bases numbered 3, after V lost 3 bases and J lost 4 bases. Germline-derived CDR1 and CDR2 are MNHEY and SMNVEV (reference sequence). This CDR3 contains 15 residues. The CDR3 sequence is CASSFGQGEYNEQFF. In DNA, the CDR3 is TGTGCCAGCAGTTTCGGACAGGGGGAGTACAATGAGCAGTTCTTC.

This chain uses TRBV10-2 with TRBJ2-7; D might be TRBD2 (5 bases). Per the germline V gene, CDR1 is WSHSY and CDR2 is SAAADI. The CDR3 has 11 amino acids. Trimming pared 2 bases from V and 6 bases from J, leaving 5 bases between. CDR3 nucleotide sequence: TGCGCCAGCAGTGAGAGCGGCGAGCAGTACTTC. Translated, it gives CASSESGEQYF.

The rearrangement uses TRBV6-5 and TRBJ2-7; 9 bases agree with TRBD1. The germline CDR1 and CDR2 sequences are MNHEY and SVGAGI. The length of the CDR3 is 15 residues. Trimming cost V 2 bases and J 7 bases; bases outside gene matches: 9. Here the CDR3 reads CASSYAGTGSGEQYF. CDR3 coding DNA: TGTGCCAGCAGTTACGCCGGGACAGGGTCGGGGGAGCAGTACTTC.

The chain carries TRBV7-2 and TRBJ1-2; 9 positions agree with TRBD1. J lost 8 bases, V lost 3 bases, and 1 base had no gene match. There are 12 residues in the CDR3. Germline V gene lookup returns CDR1 SGHTA and CDR2 FQGNSA. The CDR3 nucleotides read TGTGCCAGCAGCTTGGACAGGGGCGGCTACACCTTC. Translated: CASSLDRGGYTF. The full variable domain, with the rest looked up from reference TRBV7-2 and TRBJ1-2, is GAGVSQSPSNKVTEKGKDVELRCDPISGHTALYWYRQSLGQGLEFLIYFQGNSAPDKSGLPSDRFSAERTGGSVSTLTIQRTQQEDSAVYLCASSLDRGGYTFGSGTRLTVV.

This clone was recorded only once. This chain connects TRBV19 to TRBJ1-3, with D perhaps TRBD1 (5 bases). The length of the CDR3 is 13 residues. Germline V gene lookup returns CDR1 LNHDA and CDR2 SQIVND (reference sequence). V was pared by 5 bases and J by 4 bases, with 9 bases between. The CDR3 loop is CASSPWTGNTIYF. The CDR3, as DNA: TGTGCCAGTAGTCCCTGGACAGGAAACACCATATATTTT.

The chain uses TRBV18 and TRBJ2-5; D may be TRBD1 (6 bases). The CDR3 is 14 amino acids. Trimming pared 3 bases from V and 7 bases from J, leaving 15 bases between. Looked up from germline, CDR1 is KGHSH and CDR2 is LQKENI. In DNA, the CDR3 is TGTGCCAGCTCACCGACACGACAGGAAGGGACCCAGTACTTC. Protein: CASSPTRQEGTQYF.

This chain connects TRBV7-3 to TRBJ2-5, with D possibly being TRBD1 (6 bases). The CDR3 has 13 residues. The ends were cut back, 5 bases at V and 5 bases at J, with 12 bases in the middle. The germline V gene has CDR1 SGHTA and CDR2 FQGTGA. CDR3 nucleotides: TGTGCCAGCAGCCCCGGGACAAGGGAGACCCAGTACTTC. Amino acid sequence: CASSPGTRETQYF.

This rearrangement joins TRBV18 to TRBJ1-3; D gene unclear. Germline lookup yields CDR1 KGHSH and CDR2 LQKENI. The CDR3 length is 16 residues. V was shortened by 0 bases and J by 0 bases, with 9 bases between the two germline ends. The CDR3 DNA is TGTGCCAGCTCACCACCCTCGGGAACCTCTGGAAACACCATATATTTT. Protein product: CASSPPSGTSGNTIYF. Full variable domain (rest looked up from reference TRBV18 and TRBJ1-3): NAGVMQNPRHLVRRRGQEARLRCSPMKGHSHVYWYRQLPEEGLKFMVYLQKENIIDESGMPKERFSAEFPKEGPSILRIQQVVRGDSAAYFCASSPPSGTSGNTIYFGEGSWLTVV.

This clone showed up just a few times. CDR3 sequence (DNA): TGTGCCAGCACCCTAAGACTAGCGGGGACCGGGGAGCTGTTTTTT. Amino acids: CASTLRLAGTGELFF. The gene calls are TRBV7-6 and TRBJ2-2, with TRBD2 matching 11 bases. Trimming cost V 7 bases and J 5 bases; bases outside gene matches: 6. The CDR3 extends over 15 amino acids. The germline V gene encodes CDR1 SGHVS and CDR2 FNYEAQ.

The chain employs TRBV27 and TRBJ1-4, with D tentatively TRBD1 (6 bases). V was pared by 4 bases and J by 6 bases, with 9 bases between. Germline CDR1 and CDR2: MNHEY and SMNVEV (reference sequence). CDR3 length equals 13 residues. This CDR3 reads CASSSRTDEKLFF. The CDR3 nucleotides are TGTGCCAGCAGTTCCCGGACAGATGAAAAACTGTTTTTT.

J is TRBJ2-7 and V is TRBV18; tentative D call: TRBD2 (5 bases). The V and J ends lost 2 bases and 3 bases respectively, with 14 bases between them. The CDR3 sequence is 15 residues long. Germline-derived CDR1 and CDR2 are KGHSH and LQKENI. CDR3 coding DNA: TGTGCCAGCTCACCAAGGCCGGGGTCCAACTACGAGCAGTACTTC. Its translation: CASSPRPGSNYEQYF.